The 22 T cell receptor beta chains below were found in one sample sequenced in a study of tumor-infiltrating lymphocytes in localized non-small cell lung cancer. Produced via immunoSEQ multiplex PCR; TCRdb's table is partial and in-frame only. The sample includes about 29,000 clones, approximately 83% of them seen just once. Material: lung tumor tissue. These receptors came from a human donor with non-small cell lung cancer.

This chain connects TRBV5-4 to TRBJ2-3, with 16 positions matching TRBD2. J was trimmed by 7 bases and V by 3 bases; bases with no gene match: 5. CDR3 length equals 16 residues. Germline values: CDR1 SGHNT, CDR2 YYREEE (reference sequence). The CDR3 protein is CASSSGTSGGAHTQYF. The CDR3, as DNA: TGTGCCAGCAGCTCAGGGACTAGCGGGGGGGCTCATACGCAGTATTTT.

V and J are TRBV10-3 and TRBJ2-5, with 8 bases aligning to TRBD1. CDR3 length: 14 residues. The germline CDR1 and CDR2 sequences are ENHRY and SYGVKD. V lost 4 bases and J lost 1; bases outside the gene matches: 2. The CDR3 loop reads CAISGGQVQETQYF. CDR3 in DNA: TGTGCCATCAGTGGGGGACAGGTCCAAGAGACCCAGTACTTC.

This clone was seen a single time. This rearrangement joins TRBV7-8 to TRBJ1-6; TRBD1 is a possible D gene (5 bases). CDR1 is SGHVS, CDR2 FQNEAQ, per germline. With 5 bases removed from V and 9 bases from J, the gap between germline ends came to 20 bases. The CDR3 is made up of 16 amino acids. The CDR3 region has the DNA TGTGCCAGCAGCACCGGGGGAGGCGGAGTGGGTTCACCCCTCCACTTT. Protein: CASSTGGGGVGSPLHF.

V gene TRBV9 combines with J gene TRBJ2-5; 8 nucleotides line up with TRBD2. The CDR3 is made up of 15 amino acids. Per germline, CDR1 SGDLS and CDR2 YYNGEE. The V and J ends lost 0 bases and 2 bases, in that order; junction bases with no gene match: 3. CDR3 coding DNA: TGTGCCAGCAGCGTAGGAAGCGGGGGACAAGAGACCCAGTACTTC. Protein product: CASSVGSGGQETQYF.

This clone was seen a single time. The genes are TRBV19 and TRBJ1-6, with 9 bases lining up with TRBD1. This CDR3 is 13 amino acids long. CDR1 and CDR2 (germline): LNHDA, SQIVND (reference sequence). Unmatched junction bases numbered 2, after V lost 7 bases and J lost 7 bases. The CDR3 is CASNDRGNSPLHF. The CDR3 DNA is TGTGCCAGTAACGACAGGGGGAATTCACCCCTCCACTTT.

V usage is TRBV5-1 and J usage is TRBJ1-6; TRBD1 matches 10 bases. Per the germline V gene, CDR1 is SGHRS and CDR2 is YFSETQ. This CDR3 region has 17 residues. The junction had 4 bases not matched to a gene; V was cut back by 4 bases and J by 0 bases. The CDR3 sequence: CASSRGQGSSYNSPLHF. CDR3 coding DNA: TGCGCCAGCAGCAGGGGACAGGGGAGCTCCTATAATTCACCCCTCCACTTT.

The V call is TRBV19, the J call TRBJ1-2, with no clear D. The CDR3 consists of 14 residues. V lost 3 bases and J 0 bases, leaving 8 bases between the germline ends. Germline lookup yields CDR1 LNHDA and CDR2 SQIVND (reference sequence). The DNA for the CDR3 is TGTGCCAGTAGTATCCGCCCGTCTAACTATGGCTACACCTTC. It specifies CASSIRPSNYGYTF.

The V call is TRBV30, the J call TRBJ2-6, with D maybe TRBD2 (6 bases). Per germline, CDR1 GTSNPN and CDR2 SVGIG (reference sequence). Between the trimmed V and J ends, which lost 3 bases and 0 bases, there was a span of 9 bases. The CDR3 spans 15 residues. In DNA form, the CDR3 reads TGTGCCTGGAGGGGGGGTAGCTCTGGGGCCAACGTCCTGACTTTC. Amino acid sequence: CAWRGGSSGANVLTF.

The genes are TRBV4-3 and TRBJ1-5, with a possible D match to TRBD1 (6 bases). This CDR3 spans 16 amino acids. V was clipped by 4 bases and J by 4 bases, with 17 bases between them. Germline lookup yields CDR1 LGHNA and CDR2 YSLEER. The CDR3 loop is CASSPGTTRGNQPQHF. CDR3 nucleotides: TGCGCCAGCAGCCCCGGGACAACCCGTGGAAATCAGCCCCAGCATTTT.

The CDR3 here is CASSVTSGGADTQYF. CDR3 sequence (DNA): TGTGCCAGCAGCGTGACTAGCGGGGGGGCAGATACGCAGTATTTT. J is TRBJ2-3 and V is TRBV2; 14 bases agree with TRBD2. The germline V gene encodes CDR1 SNHLY and CDR2 FYNNEI. This CDR3 comprises 15 residues. V gave up 6 bases and J gave up 4 bases; unmatched junction bases: 3.

V gene TRBV6-5 combines with J gene TRBJ2-3; D is possibly TRBD2 (5 bases). Germline V gives CDR1 MNHEY, CDR2 SVGAGI. CDR3 length: 15 residues. V was trimmed by 0 bases and J by 5 bases, leaving 12 bases between them. The CDR3 is CASSYSGASRDTQYF. In DNA form, the CDR3 reads TGTGCCAGCAGTTACTCTGGTGCTAGCCGAGATACGCAGTATTTT.

The genes are TRBV4-2 and TRBJ2-3; TRBD1 matches at 8 bases. Per germline, CDR1 LGHNA and CDR2 YNFKEQ. After removal of 1 base from V and 4 bases from J, the junction contained 7 bases not matched to a gene. The CDR3 length is 16 residues. The CDR3 region is CASSQGPQQGADTQYF. The CDR3 DNA reads as TGTGCCAGCAGCCAAGGGCCCCAACAGGGGGCAGATACGCAGTATTTT.

The chain is built from TRBV19 and TRBJ2-3, with 7 bases that match TRBD2. The CDR3 is made up of 13 amino acids. Per germline, CDR1 LNHDA and CDR2 SQIVND (reference sequence). After removal of 5 bases from V and 6 bases from J, the junction contained 5 bases not matched to a gene. This CDR3 is CASSGGGLDTQYF. DNA for the CDR3: TGTGCCAGTAGTGGGGGGGGATTGGATACGCAGTATTTT.

V and J are TRBV20-1 and TRBJ1-1, with D possibly being TRBD1 (6 bases). The CDR3 consists of 11 residues. V gave up 5 bases and J gave up 5 bases, with 9 bases separating them. Germline CDR1 and CDR2: DFQATT and SNEGSKA (reference sequence). The CDR3 protein is CSAPRGTEAFF. The CDR3 DNA reads TGCAGTGCTCCGAGGGGGACTGAAGCTTTCTTT.

This chain joins TRBV4-2 and TRBJ2-7; 15 nucleotides match TRBD2. Looked up from germline, CDR1 is LGHNA and CDR2 is YNFKEQ. The ends lost 1 base at V and 3 bases at J; junction bases unmatched: 10. CDR3 size: 19 residues. CDR3 region: CASSQVAPGLAGGSYEQYF. The DNA of the CDR3 is TGTGCCAGCAGCCAAGTTGCACCGGGACTAGCGGGGGGTAGCTACGAGCAGTACTTC.

The chain is built from TRBV19 and TRBJ2-1, with D possibly matching TRBD2 (8 bases). Germline values: CDR1 LNHDA, CDR2 SQIVND (reference sequence). Trimming pared 9 bases from V and 6 bases from J, leaving 12 bases between. This CDR3 has 12 residues. In DNA, the CDR3 is TGTGCCAGCGGGAGGGGGCTCAATGAGCAGTTCTTC. Its translation is CASGRGLNEQFF.

This chain joins TRBV6-1 and TRBJ2-1, with D unresolved. CDR1 and CDR2 from the germline V gene are MNHNS and SASEGT. With 6 bases removed from V and 9 bases from J, the gap between germline ends came to 21 bases. The length of the CDR3 is 15 residues. The DNA for the CDR3 is TGTGCCAGCAGCAGCAAAGGTATGGGTCACAGTGAGCAGTTCTTC. It translates to CASSSKGMGHSEQFF.

The chain couples TRBV29-1 to TRBJ2-5; tentatively, D is TRBD1 (5 bases). The CDR3 is 12 amino acids. CDR1 is SQVTM and CDR2 is ANQGSEA in the germline V gene. Trimming took off 6 bases at V and 3 bases at J, with 11 bases between the two ends. The CDR3 region is CSVAPDKETQYF. CDR3 sequence (DNA): TGCAGCGTGGCCCCGGACAAAGAGACCCAGTACTTC.

The chain employs TRBV5-1 and TRBJ1-3; 9 bases are a match to TRBD1. CDR1 is SGHRS and CDR2 is YFSETQ in the germline V gene. This CDR3 has 15 amino acids. J was trimmed by 4 bases and V by 4 bases; bases with no gene match: 6. Here the CDR3 DNA reads TGCGCCAGCAGCACGGGACAGGGATACGGAAACACCATATATTTT. Translation gives CASSTGQGYGNTIYF.

The rearrangement uses TRBV10-3 and TRBJ1-2; TRBD1 matches 7 bases. Unmatched junction bases numbered 4, after V lost 1 base and J lost 8 bases. The CDR3 contains 13 residues. Germline V gene lookup returns CDR1 ENHRY and CDR2 SYGVKD. CDR3 bases: TGTGCCATCAGTGAGTTCGCAGGGGGGGGCTACACCTTC. It is translated as CAISEFAGGGYTF.

This chain's CDR3 is CASSWGSGGSQETQYF. In DNA, the CDR3 is TGTGCCAGCAGCTGGGGAAGCGGGGGAAGCCAAGAGACCCAGTACTTC. The rearrangement joins TRBV7-9 to TRBJ2-5; 8 bases are a match to TRBD2. The CDR3 is made up of 16 amino acids. V shed 4 bases, J shed 1 base, and the junction held 8 bases outside the gene matches. From germline, CDR1 is SEHNR and CDR2 FQNEAQ (reference sequence).

This clone was counted a few times. The rearrangement joins TRBV27 to TRBJ2-3; the D is unclear. The CDR3 is 13 residues long. Trimming removed 6 bases from V and 1 base from J, with 8 bases in between. The germline V gene encodes CDR1 MNHEY and CDR2 SMNVEV (reference sequence). Here the CDR3 DNA reads TGTGCCAGCAGGCCGACGGGCACAGATACGCAGTATTTT. This sequence encodes CASRPTGTDTQYF.